This TCR beta chain stems from a study of human T cells and chemical hapten exposure. Study information: Doses of diphenylcyclopropenone went to the patients' scalps weekly throughout the approximately 22-week study.

TCRdb passed the RACE reads through MiXCR, listing each CDR3 protein once. Among about 42,000 distinct CDR3 sequences listed, 9.5% to 10% were seen once. Stated time point: patch test 2, 6 weeks after DPC sensitization. The treatment here: therapeutic diphenylcyclopropenone sensitization with weekly scalp DPC. Someone pulled total RNA out of unfractionated whole blood. The CDR3 extends over 15 amino acids. Germline V lookup: CDR1 DFQATT, CDR2 SNEGSKA (reference sequence). Trimming removed 1 base from V and 7 bases from J; junction bases left unmatched: 8. This clonotype was picked up many times. The material was whole blood, obtained in connection with sensitization to the hapten diphenylcyclopropenone (DPC). The receptor's source is a young woman with alopecia areata. Some clones in this sample may be carry-over from other donors' samples. The chain uses TRBV20-1 and TRBJ2-1; TRBD2 matches at 9 bases. CDR3 sequence reads: CSARVGRGGQNEQFF. CDR3 nucleotide sequence: TGCAGTGCTAGAGTAGGGCGGGGGGGCCAAAATGAGCAGTTCTTC.